The clone carrying this TCR beta chain came up many times. Germline-derived CDR1 and CDR2 are SGHRS and YFSETQ. V shed 4 bases, J shed 2 bases, and the junction held 12 bases outside the gene matches. CDR3 length equals 17 residues. The sample originates from a study of blood T cell repertoires in COVID-19. Across the whole study: Spain, Italy and the United States supplied samples that represented acute and convalescent COVID-19.

How the authors handled the data: Amplification with reference gene primers provided the estimates of nucleated cell counts. Libraries were prepared by immunoSEQ multiplex PCR; TCRdb keeps only in-frame clonotypes and omits some of them. V and J calls and clone size follow that table, whereas D and trimming were derived from the DNA. The top ten hold 0.75% to 0.95% of the sample, which has 200,000 or so clones, 86% seen once. This receptor was identified in a woman in her sixties or seventies with acute or convalescent COVID-19. The sample consisted of peripheral blood. The J gene is TRBJ2-7, the V gene TRBV5-1; 10 positions match TRBD2. Written as DNA, the CDR3 is TGCGCCAGCAGCAGTAAAGGACTAGCGGAACCCCCCTACGAGCAGTACTTC. Translated: CASSSKGLAEPPYEQYF.